Below are 32 T cell receptor beta chains sequenced from a single sample in a study of early T cells in non-severe SARS-CoV-2 infection. TCRdb analysed the 5' RACE reads with MiXCR anew, one entry per CDR3 protein. The top ten clones hold 6% to 9% of a sample with under 40,000 distinct CDR3 sequences, about 5% of them seen once. The sample was whole blood. The receptors were sampled from an adult who was a healthcare worker with PCR-confirmed SARS-CoV-2 infection or an uninfected control (not recorded which).

Many counts were recorded for this clonotype. The chain has TRBV9 and TRBJ1-1, with TRBD1 identical over 8 bases. Germline CDR1 is SGDLS and CDR2 is YYNGEE. The CDR3 sequence is 14 residues long. The trim removed 4 bases at V and 0 bases at J, leaving 2 bases unmatched. The DNA of the CDR3 is TGTGCCAGCAGCCGACAGGGGTTGAACACTGAAGCTTTCTTT. Its translation is CASSRQGLNTEAFF.

In its sample, this clonotype was seen many times. The rearrangement joins TRBV6-4 to TRBJ2-5; D is unresolved. This CDR3 is built from 12 residues. The V end lost 8 bases, the J end lost 2 bases, and 9 bases lay between the germline ends. CDR1 is MRHNA and CDR2 is SNTAGT in the germline V gene. DNA of the CDR3: TGTGCCAGCGGCCGATCTCAAGAGACCCAGTACTTC. Its protein is CASGRSQETQYF.

This clonotype was counted many times. The chain has TRBV12-5 and TRBJ2-2, with a weak D call TRBD1 (5 bases). This CDR3 has 15 residues. V dropped 1 base and J dropped 1 base, with 7 bases sitting between them. Germline values: CDR1 LGHNT, CDR2 FRNRAP. CDR3 loop: CASGLDQGNTGELFF. The DNA of the CDR3 is TGTGCTAGTGGTTTGGACCAGGGGAACACCGGGGAGCTGTTTTTT.

This clonotype was found many times. The chain has TRBV6-4 and TRBJ1-5, with D perhaps TRBD1 (6 bases). The CDR3 covers 16 residues. V was cut by 7 bases and J by 0 bases, with 16 bases left in between. The germline CDR1 and CDR2 sequences are MRHNA and SNTAGT. The CDR3: CASTSGDRDSNQPQHF. The CDR3 nucleotides are TGTGCCAGCACCTCAGGGGACCGAGATAGCAATCAGCCCCAGCATTTT.

In this sample, this clonotype turned up a few times. This chain uses TRBV27 with TRBJ1-5; 8 positions match TRBD1. CDR1 is MNHEY and CDR2 is SMNVEV in the germline V gene (reference sequence). After removal of 6 bases from V and 0 bases from J, the junction contained 7 bases not matched to a gene. The CDR3 totals 16 residues. CDR3 sequence (DNA): TGTGCCAGCAGCACCCTGACAGGGGTTAGCAATCAGCCCCAGCATTTT. It is translated as CASSTLTGVSNQPQHF.

This clonotype showed up many times. This chain joins TRBV3-1 and TRBJ2-1, with unresolved D. The V end lost 5 bases, the J end lost 7 bases, and 12 bases lay between the germline ends. Germline lookup yields CDR1 LGHDT and CDR2 YNNKEL (reference sequence). The CDR3 consists of 13 residues. The CDR3 sequence is CASSELSPNEQFF. CDR3 in DNA: TGTGCCAGCAGCGAATTATCGCCTAATGAGCAGTTCTTC.

This clonotype was seen a few times. The V call is TRBV20-1, the J call TRBJ1-3; D call uncertain. Between the trimmed V and J ends, which lost 1 base and 0 bases, there was a span of 4 bases. Germline values: CDR1 DFQATT, CDR2 SNEGSKA (reference sequence). The CDR3 totals 13 residues. As DNA, the CDR3 is TGCAGTGCTAGAGTCATCTCTGGAAACACCATATATTTT. This translates into CSARVISGNTIYF.

This clonotype appeared many times. The chain is built from TRBV20-1 and TRBJ2-7, with D possibly matching TRBD2 (6 bases). CDR3 length equals 12 residues. Germline V CDR1 and CDR2: DFQATT, SNEGSKA (reference sequence). V was cut by 7 bases and J by 5 bases, with 15 bases left in between. DNA of the CDR3: TGCAGTGTGCGGGGATTCAAGGACGAGCAGTACTTC. Translated: CSVRGFKDEQYF.

Comments on this clonotype: Given a much more abundant clone one base away, this may be a read error. The chain combines TRBV2 with TRBJ1-2, with 7 bases fitting TRBD1. The CDR3 is made up of 13 amino acids. Losses at the gene ends were 6 bases for V and 10 bases for J; bases not matched to a gene: 11. Germline CDR1 and CDR2: SNHLY and FYNNEI. The CDR3, as DNA: TGTGCCAGCAGGGTGGACAGGCGGGCTGACTACACCTTC. It yields the protein CASRVDRRADYTF.

V usage is TRBV14 and J usage is TRBJ2-1, with TRBD2 identical over 7 bases. The CDR3 has 16 amino acids. The germline V gene encodes CDR1 SGHDN and CDR2 FVKESK. After removal of 4 bases from V and 1 base from J, the junction contained 7 bases not matched to a gene. In nucleotides, the CDR3 is TGTGCCAGCAGCCCTCTAGCGGCGCCTTCCTACAATGAGCAGTTCTTC. It encodes CASSPLAAPSYNEQFF.

The genes are TRBV27 and TRBJ2-7; D gene unclear. V was shortened by 7 bases and J by 3 bases, with 10 bases between the two germline ends. CDR1 is MNHEY, CDR2 SMNVEV, per germline (reference sequence). CDR3 size: 12 residues. This chain's CDR3 is CASTADNYEQYF. Here the CDR3 DNA reads TGTGCCAGCACCGCCGACAACTACGAGCAGTACTTC.

This clonotype has ten or more counts. This chain joins TRBV7-2 and TRBJ1-2; D call uncertain. CDR1 is SGHTA and CDR2 is FQGNSA in the germline V gene. This CDR3 has 11 amino acids. V was clipped by 4 bases and J by 13 bases, with 13 bases between them. Written as DNA, the CDR3 is TGTGCCAGCAGCTACATAAACGAGCTCACCTTC. Translation: CASSYINELTF.

This clonotype was counted ten times or more. This chain uses TRBV2 with TRBJ2-1; 10 bases map to TRBD2. V lost 5 bases and J lost 10; bases outside the gene matches: 11. Germline CDR1 reads SNHLY; CDR2 reads FYNNEI. The CDR3 consists of 15 residues. CDR3 loop: CASSSRGGSGREQFF. The CDR3 bases are TGTGCCAGCAGTTCTAGGGGAGGTAGCGGGAGGGAGCAGTTCTTC.

This clonotype has only one observation. This rearrangement joins TRBV10-3 to TRBJ2-1, with D possibly being TRBD2 (5 bases). V was clipped by 7 bases and J by 2 bases, with 9 bases between them. The germline V gene has CDR1 ENHRY and CDR2 SYGVKD. The CDR3 runs to 13 residues. The DNA of the CDR3 is TGTGCCATCACCCGAGGGACCTACAATGAGCAGTTCTTC. Translated: CAITRGTYNEQFF.

This clonotype was counted ten times or more. This sequence joins TRBV6-5 and TRBJ2-1, with a possible D match to TRBD2 (5 bases). V was trimmed by 3 bases and J by 12 bases, leaving 12 bases between them. CDR1 is MNHEY and CDR2 is SVGAGI in the germline V gene. This CDR3 spans 12 amino acids. The CDR3 DNA follows: TGTGCCAGCAGTTATCGGAACGGGGTGCAGTTCTTC. Translation gives CASSYRNGVQFF.

The rearrangement joins TRBV27 to TRBJ2-3; D tentatively fits TRBD1 or TRBD2 (5 bases each). V gave up 8 bases and J gave up 4 bases, with 22 bases separating them. Germline assignment: CDR1 MNHEY and CDR2 SMNVEV (reference sequence). CDR3 length equals 16 residues. The CDR3 loop is CASALGLRGSPDTQYF. The CDR3 nucleotides read TGTGCCAGCGCCTTAGGCCTCCGGGGCTCCCCAGATACGCAGTATTTT.

The table lists this clonotype with many counts. The V and J genes are TRBV14 and TRBJ2-5; D possibly corresponds to TRBD1 (5 bases). V was pared by 1 base and J by 4 bases, with 7 bases between. The germline V gene encodes CDR1 SGHDN and CDR2 FVKESK. The CDR3 loop spans 13 amino acids. DNA of the CDR3: TGTGCCAGCAGCCAAGTTAGGGGAGAGACCCAGTACTTC. It codes for CASSQVRGETQYF.

There are many counts of this clonotype. The genes are TRBV2 and TRBJ1-1, with D perhaps TRBD1 (5 bases). Germline CDR1 SNHLY, CDR2 FYNNEI. This CDR3 region has 14 residues. The germline V and J ends were trimmed by 1 base and 7 bases, with 13 bases remaining between them. CDR3 DNA: TGTGCCAGCAGTGAAGAAAGGGACCGGAGTGAAGCTTTCTTT. Amino acids: CASSEERDRSEAFF.

This clonotype was detected many times. The V and J genes are TRBV12-3 or TRBV12-4 and TRBJ1-5; D is unresolved. V was pared by 7 bases and J by 3 bases, with 13 bases between. This CDR3 region has 14 residues. CDR3 sequence: CASIYSGSNQPQHF. CDR3 nucleotides: TGTGCCAGCATTTATTCGGGGTCCAATCAGCCCCAGCATTTT.

In this sample, this clonotype turned up many times. Compared with germline, one end of the junction differs, possibly owing to a read error. CDR3 nucleotide sequence: TGTGCTAGCAGCTTAGGGACAGGGGGCTATAGCAATCAGCCCCAGCATTTT. This sequence encodes CASSLGTGGYSNQPQHF. The genes are TRBV7-7 and TRBJ1-5; 12 bases agree with TRBD1. The CDR3 length is 17 residues. Per the germline V gene, CDR1 is SSHAT and CDR2 is FNYEAQ (reference sequence).

In this sample, this clonotype turned up many times. The CDR3: CSGDTSFYNEQFF. The CDR3 DNA follows: TGCAGCGGAGACACCTCCTTCTACAATGAGCAGTTCTTC. The rearrangement links TRBV29-1 to TRBJ2-1; the D is unclear. Germline V lookup: CDR1 SQVTM, CDR2 ANQGSEA. The CDR3 has 13 amino acids. V gave up 7 bases and J gave up 3 bases, with 13 bases separating them.

There are many counts of this clonotype. The chain combines TRBV27 with TRBJ1-2, with a tentative D call TRBD1 (5 bases). The CDR3 has 14 amino acids. CDR1 and CDR2 from the germline V gene are MNHEY and SMNVEV (reference sequence). With 5 bases removed from V and 5 bases from J, the gap between germline ends came to 15 bases. CDR3 sequence: CASSQQGLPYGYTF. CDR3 nucleotides: TGTGCCAGCAGTCAGCAGGGCCTCCCTTATGGCTACACCTTC.

This clonotype was seen only a few times. The V and J genes are TRBV18 and TRBJ2-7, with D perhaps matching TRBD1 or TRBD2 (6 bases each). This CDR3 spans 16 amino acids. The ends were cut back, 3 bases at V and 2 bases at J, with 17 bases in the middle. Germline CDR1 KGHSH, CDR2 LQKENI. CDR3 coding DNA: TGTGCCAGCTCACCCAAACCCGGGGGCTCCACCTACGAGCAGTACTTC. As protein: CASSPKPGGSTYEQYF. Filled out from reference TRBV18 and TRBJ2-7, the complete variable domain reads NAGVMQNPRHLVRRRGQEARLRCSPMKGHSHVYWYRQLPEEGLKFMVYLQKENIIDESGMPKERFSAEFPKEGPSILRIQQVVRGDSAAYFCASSPKPGGSTYEQYFGPGTRLTVT.

Of note for this clonotype: Just one base apart from a much larger clone, this may be a read error. The V and J genes are TRBV27 and TRBJ2-1; TRBD1 is a possible D gene (5 bases). The CDR3 has 15 residues. Germline V gene lookup returns CDR1 MNHEY and CDR2 SMNVEV (reference sequence). The CDR3 bases are TGTGTCAGCAGTTGGACACTCGACTCAGCCGATGAGCAGTTCTTC. Its translation: CVSSWTLDSADEQFF.

This clonotype has a count of ten or more. This rearrangement joins TRBV6-1 to TRBJ2-7; a weak D match, TRBD1 (6 bases). The CDR3 runs to 11 residues. Germline CDR1 reads MNHNS; CDR2 reads SASEGT. With 6 bases removed from V and 3 bases from J, the gap between germline ends came to 6 bases. The CDR3 region has the DNA TGTGCCAGCAGGGACAGCTACGAGCAGTACTTC. Residues: CASRDSYEQYF.

The rearrangement uses TRBV6-5 and TRBJ2-1; 10 bases are a match to TRBD2. This CDR3 is 14 amino acids long. CDR1 is MNHEY, CDR2 SVGAGI, per germline. With V trimmed by 6 bases and J by 5 bases, 4 bases remained unmatched. This chain's CDR3 is CASRRTSGNNEQFF. The CDR3 DNA is TGTGCCAGCAGGAGGACTAGCGGCAACAATGAGCAGTTCTTC.

This clonotype was picked up a small number of times. The genes are TRBV20-1 and TRBJ1-4; D ambiguous. Germline V CDR1 and CDR2: DFQATT, SNEGSKA (reference sequence). The V end was cut by 6 bases, the J end by 14 bases, with 28 bases between. This CDR3 region has 15 residues. The DNA for the CDR3 is TGCAGTGCCACAATCGGAGGGTTTAATGAAAAAGAGCTGTTTTTT. It specifies CSATIGGFNEKELFF.

This clonotype was counted only a few times. The CDR3: CASSLGGTVNTDTQYF. In DNA form, the CDR3 reads TGTGCCAGCAGTTTAGGAGGGACAGTAAACACAGATACGCAGTATTTT. The chain has TRBV12-3 or TRBV12-4 and TRBJ2-3; 7 nucleotides agree with TRBD1. The CDR3 has 16 residues. Germline trimming cut 1 base from V and 2 bases from J; bases unmatched to any gene: 6.

This clonotype was seen ten or more times. The chain joins TRBV6-1 to TRBJ2-1; D remains ambiguous. The V and J ends lost 0 bases and 8 bases respectively, with 20 bases between them. Germline CDR1 reads MNHNS; CDR2 reads SASEGT. The CDR3 contains 17 residues. This CDR3 reads CASSEAGQLQRLDEQFF. Written as DNA, the CDR3 is TGTGCCAGCAGTGAAGCGGGCCAGCTCCAAAGGCTGGATGAGCAGTTCTTC.

In its sample, this clonotype was seen many times. The chain links TRBV27 to TRBJ1-2; D possibly corresponds to TRBD1 (5 bases). The CDR3 is made up of 16 amino acids. Trimming cost V 5 bases and J 4 bases, with 20 bases left between them. Germline V gene sequence: CDR1 MNHEY, CDR2 SMNVEV (reference sequence). The CDR3 region is CASSPAWLTGVYGYTF. The CDR3 DNA reads as TGTGCCAGCAGTCCTGCTTGGCTTACGGGGGTCTATGGCTACACCTTC.

This clonotype was found many times. The chain employs TRBV4-1 and TRBJ1-4, with a possible D match to TRBD1 (5 bases). Trimming cost V 1 base and J 12 bases, with 15 bases left between them. The CDR3 spans 14 residues. The germline gives CDR1 MGHRA, CDR2 YSYEKL. The DNA of the CDR3 is TGCGCCAGCAGCCAAGCTAGGGGCCAGGGAGAACTGTTTTTT. It yields the protein CASSQARGQGELFF.

Ten or more counts support this clonotype. The genes are TRBV27 and TRBJ2-4; D is ambiguous. The germline gives CDR1 MNHEY, CDR2 SMNVEV (reference sequence). CDR3 length: 18 residues. V was cut by 5 bases and J by 0 bases, with 20 bases left in between. The chain's CDR3 is CASSPSYPGGLAKNIQYF. The CDR3 nucleotides are TGTGCCAGCAGTCCTTCGTACCCCGGCGGTCTAGCCAAAAACATTCAGTACTTC.